These T cell receptor beta chains were read from a single sample in a study of radiotherapy plus CTLA-4 blockade in lung cancer. TCRdb keeps only in-frame clones here, not all; method: immunoSEQ multiplex PCR. The table includes some 15,000 clones, roughly 72% detected once. The material sequenced was peripheral blood, taken from a patient treated with radiotherapy plus ipilimumab. The receptors originated from a human donor with non-small cell lung cancer whose response to radiotherapy plus ipilimumab could not be evaluated. Both conserved end residues are part of each CDR3. The D gene is left open where the match is weak. For some rows the clone size is stated as once, few or many, or as a class when expanded; others skip it.

TRBV7-2	TRBJ1-4	.	14	.	TGTGCCAGCAGCCTCAGACAGTTTAATGAAAAACTGTTTTTT	CASSLRQFNEKLFF
TRBV4-1	TRBJ1-1	.	14	few	TGCGCCAGCAGCCCAAGGAGGACGAGGGCTGAAGCTTTCTTT	CASSPRRTRAEAFF
TRBV6-5	TRBJ1-1	.	13	.	TGTGCCAGCAGTTACTCGGGGGGAACTGAAGCTTTCTTT	CASSYSGGTEAFF
TRBV5-4	TRBJ2-5	.	14	once	TGTGCCAGCACCCAATTCCATGGAGAAGAGACCCAGTACTTC	CASTQFHGEETQYF
TRBV29-1	TRBJ2-5	.	10	.	TGCAGCGTTGAAGAAGGGGAAAGGTACTTC	CSVEEGERYF
TRBV9	TRBJ2-3	TRBD2	14	.	TGTGCCAGTCCCCGGGGGGACGAGGCAGATACGCAGTATTTT	CASPRGDEADTQYF
TRBV10-2	TRBJ2-1	.	18	.	TGCGCCAGCAGTGAGTCTCTTTTCGCGGGGGCCTACTACAATGAGCAGTTCTTC	CASSESLFAGAYYNEQFF
TRBV9	TRBJ2-5	TRBD1	14	.	TGTGCCAGCAGCGTAGGGACAGGACAAGAGACCCAGTACTTC	CASSVGTGQETQYF
TRBV11-2	TRBJ1-4	.	12	few	TGTGCCAGCAGCTTCCAGAATGAAAAACTGTTTTTT	CASSFQNEKLFF
TRBV2	TRBJ1-1	TRBD1	11	.	TGTGCCGGAGGACAGGGCCCTGAAGCTTTCTTT	CAGGQGPEAFF
TRBV7-2	TRBJ2-7	.	14	.	TGTGCCAGCAGCTGGGGGCAGGGCCTCTACGAGCAGTACTTC	CASSWGQGLYEQYF
TRBV7-2	TRBJ2-7	.	12	few	TGTGCCAGCAGGACGGGTTCCTACGAGCAGTACTTC	CASRTGSYEQYF
TRBV5-1	TRBJ1-1	.	13	.	TGCGCCAGCACGCCCGGACAGAACACTGAAGCTTTCTTT	CASTPGQNTEAFF
TRBV4-1	TRBJ2-5	.	14	few	TGCGCCAGCAGCCAGGAGCAGGAGGGGGAGACCCAGTACTTC	CASSQEQEGETQYF
TRBV9	TRBJ2-1	.	14	.	TGTGCCAGCAGCGTAAGCCCTTCCTACAATGAGCAGTTCTTC	CASSVSPSYNEQFF
TRBV9	TRBJ2-7	.	16	.	.	CASSVAGGTDLSRLYF
TRBV11-2	TRBJ1-1	.	14	.	TGTGCCAGCAGCTCGACTTACAGGGACACTGAAGCTTTCTTT	CASSSTYRDTEAFF
TRBV2	TRBJ1-2	.	13	medium-sized	TGTGCCAGCAGTGCGGGGGAGGACTATGGCTACACCTTC	CASSAGEDYGYTF
TRBV7-9	TRBJ2-1	.	18	medium-sized	TGTGCCAGCAGCTCTTCTCCCTCCGACAGCCCATCCTACAATGAGCAGTTCTTC	CASSSSPSDSPSYNEQFF
TRBV10-3	TRBJ2-1	.	15	few	TGTGCCATCAGTGGGGGCGGTTTCTCCTACAATGAGCAGTTCTTC	CAISGGGFSYNEQFF
TRBV5-4	TRBJ2-7	.	15	.	TGTGCCAGCAGCTTCGGGGGTCCGACTTCCTACGAGCAGTACTTC	CASSFGGPTSYEQYF
TRBV9	TRBJ2-7	.	16	.	TGTGCCAGCAGCCTCTCCCCAGGGGGGAGCTCCTACGAGCAGTACTTC	CASSLSPGGSSYEQYF
TRBV5-1	TRBJ1-6	.	17	.	TGCGCCAGCAGCCCCGAGGGACTGAGCTCCTATAATTCACCCCTCCACTTT	CASSPEGLSSYNSPLHF
TRBV4-3	TRBJ1-3	.	16	.	TGCGCCAGCAGCGTATACCCAGGGGCCTCTGGAAACACCATATATTTT	CASSVYPGASGNTIYF
TRBV29-1	TRBJ1-2	TRBD1	12	once	TGCAGCGTTTCGGACAGGGGGGGTGGCTACACCTTC	CSVSDRGGGYTF
TRBV2	TRBJ1-1	.	13	.	TGTGCCAGCAAGGAACAGGTGAACACTGAAGCTTTCTTT	CASKEQVNTEAFF
TRBV2	TRBJ2-4	TRBD1	17	once	TGTGCCAGCACCTTGTCCCAGGGGGCAGGAGCCAAAAACATTCAGTACTTC	CASTLSQGAGAKNIQYF
TRBV15	TRBJ1-2	TRBD1	16	.	TGTGCCACAGCCCTGGAATCGACAGGGGCGCTCGGTGGCTACACCTTC	CATALESTGALGGYTF
TRBV12-2	TRBJ1-3	.	15	few	TGTGCAAGTCGCTTAGGGGCTAGGAGGGGAAACACCATATATTTT	CASRLGARRGNTIYF
TRBV4-2	TRBJ2-3	.	18	.	TGTGCCAGCAGCCAAGACCCGGGGGGCGGGGTTGGGACAGATACGCAGTATTTT	CASSQDPGGGVGTDTQYF
TRBV13	TRBJ1-2	TRBD1	14	.	TGTGCCAGCAGCTTAGGCCGGGGACAGGGAGGCTACACCTTC	CASSLGRGQGGYTF
TRBV19	TRBJ1-2	TRBD1	13	.	TGTGCCAGTAGCTACAGGGGAAACTATGGCTACACCTTC	CASSYRGNYGYTF
TRBV5-6	TRBJ2-5	TRBD2	15	once	TGTGCCAGCAGCTTGCTAGCGGGGGGGCAAGAGACCCAGTACTTC	CASSLLAGGQETQYF